This TCR beta chain is drawn from a study of T cells after posttransplantation cyclophosphamide. V was cut by 6 bases and J by 10 bases, with 14 bases left in between. Germline assignment: CDR1 SGHRS and CDR2 YFSETQ. CDR3 size: 13 residues. Treatment was busulfan-fludarabine conditioning, a marrow graft, and cyclophosphamide on days +3 and +4. The protocol was immunoSEQ multiplex PCR, while the TCRdb copy is restricted to in-frame clones and leaves out a portion. Of 35,000 to 50,000 clones listed, roughly 88% are singletons. Findings and caveats of the study: Recipient CMV seropositivity and CMV reactivation strongly tracked TRB clonality. Later blood repertoires were often dominated by clones from the donor CD8+ memory compartment. TRB overlap between skin or GI tissue T cells and blood was limited.

As for this clone: What it recognizes is unknown.

The source was PBMCs, collected about 62 days after allogeneic stem cell transplant with posttransplant cyclophosphamide. The TCR sequence derives from a male patient aged 60-70 years who received an allogeneic stem cell transplant from a related donor and was CMV-positive. T cells may partly derive from the graft donor. J is TRBJ1-6 and V is TRBV5-1; D ambiguous. The CDR3: CASTLEGGSPLHF. CDR3 bases: TGCGCCAGCACGTTGGAGGGAGGGTCACCCCTCCACTTT.